This T cell receptor beta chain was captured in a study of T cells in Graves' hyperthyroidism and ophthalmopathy. This clonotype turned up a few times. The investigators amplified TCR beta CDR3 regions from RNA transcripts. When the TCR CDR3 underwent first-round RT-PCR, the HTBI primer set was used. From the multiplex PCR reads, TCRdb called clonotypes with MiXCR, one entry per CDR3 protein. In the table there are around 290,000 distinct CDR3 sequences, 13% of which are singletons. CDR3 length equals 12 residues. Germline assignment: CDR1 SQVTM and CDR2 ANQGSEA. The V end was cut by 2 bases, the J end by 5 bases, with 7 bases between.

The TCR comes from a woman aged 25 to 45 with Graves' hyperthyroidism that later progressed to Graves' ophthalmopathy. The J gene is TRBJ2-1, the V gene TRBV29-1; D remains ambiguous. Sample: blood. CDR3 loop: CSVEKGHNEQFF. The CDR3 DNA is TGCAGCGTTGAAAAAGGGCACAATGAGCAGTTCTTC.